This TCR beta chain was identified in a study of blood T cell repertoires in COVID-19. Study-level background: The United States, Italy and Spain provided the acute and convalescent COVID-19 samples. T cells, B-cell-depleted T cells, or PBMCs provided the cDNA or gDNA that served as material.

With V trimmed by 5 bases and J by 8 bases, 7 bases remained unmatched. The CDR3 runs to 14 residues. Germline assignment: CDR1 MNHEY and CDR2 SMNVEV (reference sequence). Enrollees, about 18 to 95 years old, lived in some 24 US areas. Clinical history as reported by participants underpinned cohort assignment. Only in-frame clones appear in the TCRdb table, and some are missing; sequencing was by immunoSEQ multiplex PCR. The sample shows under 500,000 clones, roughly 85% of them seen only once. The sequenced sample consisted of PBMCs or T cells enriched from blood (not recorded which). This clonotype was obtained from a woman aged 18-29 years with acute COVID-19. The genes are TRBV27 and TRBJ1-4; 8 bases match TRBD1. CDR3 loop: CASSRTGRREKLFF. The DNA for the CDR3 is TGTGCCAGCAGTCGGACAGGGCGTCGGGAAAAACTGTTTTTT.